This TCR beta chain was identified in a study of T cell clones after liver transplantation. Study overall: In this trial, immunosuppression withdrawal was attempted within 2 years of liver transplant.

TCRdb's table, derived via immunoSEQ multiplex PCR, lists solely in-frame clones and lacks some. The sample holds about 80,000 clones, around four fifths seen once. The CDR3 contains 14 residues. Germline V CDR1 and CDR2: SNHLY, FYNNEI. The V gene lost 6 bases and the J gene lost 3 bases, with 15 bases spanning the gap. This receptor was obtained from a human patient who received a liver transplant. Part of the T cells may come from the graft donor. The chain combines TRBV2 with TRBJ2-7; D might be TRBD1 (6 bases). The sample in question was CD4+ T cells from blood, obtained 45 to 47 months after liver transplant. This chain's CDR3 is CASSKQGSGYEQYF. CDR3 coding DNA: TGTGCCAGCAGCAAACAGGGTTCTGGCTACGAGCAGTACTTC.